The present entry profiles one TCR beta chain with its context. Indicated time point: pre-treatment sample, taken before nivolumab and TIL therapy. Tumor tissue came from excised metastases, mostly pleural nodules or supraclavicular lymph nodes. Tumor harvest preceded PD-1/PD-L1 blockade, followed by nivolumab treatment. This was the immunoSEQ v3 assay. Clones were read by immunoSEQ multiplex PCR, and TCRdb kept only the in-frame ones, dropping some. The sample contains 25,000 to 30,000 clones, approximately 57% of which appear only once. The data were obtained in a study of TIL therapy for anti-PD-1-resistant metastatic lung cancer. Germline lookup yields CDR1 SGHVS and CDR2 FNYEAQ. The CDR3 consists of 12 residues. Trimming removed 5 bases from V and 9 bases from J, with 11 bases in between.

The sequences come from tumor tissue, collected at baseline. The gene calls are TRBV7-6 and TRBJ1-3; D is undetermined. The receptor's source is a woman between 30 and 80 years old with non-small cell lung cancer. The CDR3 region is CASSAVPGTIYF. CDR3 nucleotide sequence: TGTGCCAGCAGCGCAGTTCCCGGCACCATATATTTT.